The entry that follows covers one T cell receptor beta chain sequence. The CDR3 runs to 13 residues. Germline V gene lookup returns CDR1 GTSNPN and CDR2 SVGIG (reference sequence). Trimming removed 0 bases at V and 5 bases at J, with 7 bases between. Only in-frame clones appear in the TCRdb table, and some are missing; sequencing was by immunoSEQ multiplex PCR. The sample carries roughly 150,000 clones, 85% to 95% recorded once. The data originate from a study of T cell responses to AZD1222 COVID-19 vaccine. The J gene is TRBJ2-2, the V gene TRBV30; no reliable D call. The receptor was isolated from an adult in good health. The specimen comprised peripheral blood, sampled on day 0 of AZD1222 vaccination. CDR3 sequence (DNA): TGTGCCTGGAGTGTAGTAGAAACCGGGGAGCTGTTTTTT. The encoded protein is CAWSVVETGELFF.